Following are 23 T cell receptor beta chains from one sample sequenced in a study of brain T cells in children with intractable seizures. Sequencing used immunoSEQ multiplex PCR; TCRdb keeps in-frame clones, though not all of them. The sample shows about 22,000 clones, around 94% of them seen only once. Specimen: peripheral blood, collected at surgery. These receptors came from a boy aged 5-17 years with focal cortical dysplasia and intractable seizures.

This chain connects TRBV14 to TRBJ2-1; TRBD2 matches at 11 bases. Germline loops: CDR1 SGHDN, CDR2 FVKESK. V gave up 3 bases and J gave up 7 bases; unmatched junction bases: 8. The CDR3 spans 16 residues. CDR3 in amino acids: CASSQLTVAGGNEQFF. CDR3 bases: TGTGCCAGCAGCCAGCTCACCGTAGCGGGAGGGAATGAGCAGTTCTTC.

The rearrangement joins TRBV24-1 to TRBJ2-2; TRBD1 matches 9 bases. This CDR3 has 15 amino acids. Germline assignment: CDR1 KGHDR and CDR2 SFDVKD. J was trimmed by 6 bases and V by 9 bases; bases with no gene match: 10. CDR3 sequence: CATEPRDRVAGELFF. CDR3 nucleotide sequence: TGTGCCACCGAACCGAGGGACAGGGTCGCCGGGGAGCTGTTTTTT.

J is TRBJ2-7 and V is TRBV16; 7 bases fit TRBD2. J was trimmed by 7 bases and V by 2 bases; bases with no gene match: 8. CDR3 length: 14 residues. Germline CDR1 reads KGHSY; CDR2 reads FQNENV. CDR3 sequence reads: CASSQIPWGGEQYV. Here the CDR3 DNA reads TGTGCCAGCAGCCAAATCCCCTGGGGGGGGGAGCAGTACGTC.

V is TRBV9 and J is TRBJ2-6; no definite D call. Germline assignment: CDR1 SGDLS and CDR2 YYNGEE. Between the trimmed V and J ends, which lost 0 bases and 1 base, there was a span of 5 bases. The CDR3 runs 15 residues. Here the CDR3 DNA reads TGTGCCAGCAGCGTAGAGGGTTCTGGGGCCAACGTCCTGACTTTC. It is translated as CASSVEGSGANVLTF.

The rearrangement uses TRBV7-8 and TRBJ2-7; no clear D gene. The CDR3 is 15 residues long. The V end lost 5 bases, the J end lost 1 base, and 15 bases lay between the germline ends. CDR1 and CDR2 from the germline V gene are SGHVS and FQNEAQ. CDR3 amino acids: CASSLQVGKSYEQYV. The CDR3 DNA reads as TGTGCCAGCAGCCTCCAAGTAGGGAAGTCCTACGAGCAGTACGTC.

V and J are TRBV9 and TRBJ2-1, with a tentative D call TRBD2 (6 bases). Trimming cost V 4 bases and J 9 bases, with 11 bases left between them. The CDR3 extends over 12 amino acids. Germline V lookup: CDR1 SGDLS, CDR2 YYNGEE. DNA of the CDR3: TGTGCCAGCAGCCCGTACGGGGGTGAGCAGTTCTTC. Its translation: CASSPYGGEQFF.

This clone has just one count. This chain links TRBV27 with TRBJ1-2, with D perhaps TRBD1 (6 bases). V was pared by 6 bases and J by 5 bases, with 19 bases between. CDR3 length equals 15 residues. In germline, CDR1 is MNHEY, CDR2 SMNVEV (reference sequence). CDR3 DNA: TGTGCCAGCAGCTCCCAGGGACAAGGCCTTTATGGCTACACCTTC. Its protein is CASSSQGQGLYGYTF.

The rearrangement uses TRBV11-2 and TRBJ2-5; D is possibly TRBD1 or TRBD2 (5 bases each). V lost 0 bases and J 5 bases, leaving 10 bases between the germline ends. Germline V gene sequence: CDR1 SGHAT, CDR2 FQNNGV. The CDR3 has 14 residues. The CDR3 is CASSLELGVETQYF. The CDR3 DNA is TGTGCCAGCAGCTTAGAATTGGGGGTGGAGACCCAGTACTTC.

This clone was seen more than once but under ten times. This CDR3 is CASSQATPTNTEAFF. The CDR3 region has the DNA TGCGCCAGCAGCCAAGCTACCCCGACCAACACTGAAGCTTTCTTT. V gene TRBV4-1 combines with J gene TRBJ1-1; no clear D. The CDR3 contains 15 residues. V dropped 1 base and J dropped 2 bases, with 11 bases sitting between them. Germline V gives CDR1 MGHRA, CDR2 YSYEKL.

The chain carries TRBV29-1 and TRBJ2-3, with 8 nucleotides matching TRBD2. The CDR3 sequence is 17 residues long. The J segment lost 0 bases and the V segment lost 6 bases, leaving 14 bases of the junction unmatched. Germline V gene lookup returns CDR1 SQVTM and CDR2 ANQGSEA. The chain's CDR3 is CSVGGTLAGTSTDTQYF. The CDR3 DNA is TGCAGCGTGGGGGGGACCTTAGCGGGGACTAGCACAGATACGCAGTATTTT.

The rearrangement joins TRBV30 to TRBJ1-5; tentatively, D is TRBD1 (5 bases). Germline CDR1 is GTSNPN and CDR2 is SVGIG (reference sequence). The germline V and J ends were trimmed by 1 base and 7 bases, with 11 bases remaining between them. The CDR3 runs to 13 residues. In DNA form, the CDR3 reads TGTGCCTGGAGTGCGGAGGGGAACCAGCCCCAGCATTTT. Translated, it gives CAWSAEGNQPQHF.

The chain links TRBV11-2 to TRBJ1-1; D is unclear. CDR1 is SGHAT and CDR2 is FQNNGV in the germline V gene. The CDR3 sequence is 14 residues long. Trimming left V 5 bases short and J 4 bases short, with 14 bases between. In DNA form, the CDR3 reads TGTGCCAGCAGCCCGTATCGCCTCCCCACTGAAGCTTTCTTT. It translates to CASSPYRLPTEAFF.

The gene calls are TRBV5-4 and TRBJ2-1; the D gene is possibly TRBD2 (6 bases). V was pared by 0 bases and J by 0 bases, with 16 bases between. Germline V gene sequence: CDR1 SGHNT, CDR2 YYREEE (reference sequence). This CDR3 has 18 amino acids. CDR3 nucleotide sequence: TGTGCCAGCAGCTTGGAGGGTGGCGGGGTAAGCTCCTACAATGAGCAGTTCTTC. It encodes CASSLEGGGVSSYNEQFF.

V and J are TRBV5-1 and TRBJ1-1, with a possible D match to TRBD1 (5 bases). CDR3 length equals 14 residues. The V and J ends lost 0 bases and 2 bases respectively, with 8 bases between them. Germline V lookup: CDR1 SGHRS, CDR2 YFSETQ. The CDR3 nucleotides are TGCGCCAGCAGCTTGGGAGACAGAAACACTGAAGCTTTCTTT. Encoded protein: CASSLGDRNTEAFF.

V is TRBV5-5 and J is TRBJ1-6; D ambiguous. Germline V gives CDR1 SGHKS, CDR2 YYEKEE (reference sequence). The V and J ends lost 5 bases and 6 bases respectively, with 18 bases between them. The CDR3 sequence is 16 residues long. The CDR3 here is CASRGSGGQTNSPLHF. CDR3 sequence (DNA): TGTGCCAGCAGGGGGTCCGGTGGTCAGACTAATTCACCCCTCCACTTT.

The rearrangement uses TRBV3-1 (or the pseudogene TRBV3-2) and TRBJ2-1; D remains unclear. The CDR3 spans 11 residues. V lost 1 base and J 15 bases, leaving 10 bases between the germline ends. The germline V gene encodes CDR1 LGHDT and CDR2 YNNKEL (reference sequence). CDR3: CASSQGQSRFF. CDR3 nucleotides: TGTGCCAGCAGCCAAGGGCAGAGTAGGTTCTTC.

The CDR3 loop reads CASSPGQGLNFSGNTIYF. CDR3 nucleotides: TGTGCCAGCTCACCGGGACAGGGCCTTAACTTCTCTGGAAACACCATATATTTT. The chain recombines TRBV18 with TRBJ1-3; 9 nucleotides line up with TRBD1. Germline CDR1 is KGHSH and CDR2 is LQKENI. V shed 3 bases and J 0 bases; nucleotides not matched to a gene: 9. The CDR3 contains 18 residues.

This clone was recorded once. The J gene is TRBJ2-1, the V gene TRBV6-4; D gene uncertain. The germline V gene has CDR1 MRHNA and CDR2 SNTAGT. Trimming took off 0 bases at V and 6 bases at J, with 9 bases between the two ends. The CDR3 totals 14 residues. CDR3 in DNA: TGTGCCAGCAGTGACTCGTCGGCAAGCAATGAGCAGTTCTTC. Encoded protein: CASSDSSASNEQFF.

The chain combines TRBV6-4 with TRBJ2-2; D could derive from TRBD1 or TRBD2 (5 bases each). CDR1 MRHNA and CDR2 SNTAGT come from the germline V gene. The CDR3 is 14 residues long. V lost 4 bases and J 6 bases, leaving 12 bases between the germline ends. The CDR3 DNA follows: TGTGCCAGCAGTGCCTCCGGGGCTCCCGGGGAGCTGTTTTTT. This gives the protein CASSASGAPGELFF.

The chain carries TRBV1 and TRBJ1-3. TRBV1 is given as a pseudogene. CDR3 length equals 17 residues. In DNA form, the CDR3 reads TGCACCAGCAGCCAAAGGGAAAATCATCCCTCTGGAAACACCATATATTTT. Protein sequence: CTSSQRENHPSGNTIYF.

CDR3 protein: CASRAGASAYGYTF. The DNA of the CDR3 is TGTGCCAGCAGAGCAGGGGCCTCCGCTTATGGCTACACCTTC. The chain couples TRBV6-5 to TRBJ1-2, with a tentative D call TRBD1 (6 bases). V lost 6 bases, J lost 5 bases, and 16 bases lay in between. Germline CDR1 MNHEY, CDR2 SVGAGI. The CDR3 loop spans 14 amino acids.

The V call is TRBV29-1, the J call TRBJ2-5; maybe TRBD2 (6 bases). The CDR3 is 12 residues long. V was trimmed by 5 bases and J by 10 bases, leaving 17 bases between them. Per the germline V gene, CDR1 is SQVTM and CDR2 is ANQGSEA. The CDR3 DNA reads as TGCAGCGTTCCTGCGGAACTAGCAGGCCAGTACTTC. This sequence encodes CSVPAELAGQYF.

The V gene is TRBV10-1, the J gene TRBJ1-6; unclear D gene. Trimming took 6 bases from V and 6 from J, leaving 15 bases between them. The germline V gene encodes CDR1 WNHNN and CDR2 SYGVQD (reference sequence). The CDR3 length is 15 residues. The CDR3 protein is CASSAGTAGNSPLHF. For the CDR3, the DNA is TGCGCCAGCAGCGCCGGAACGGCGGGTAATTCACCCCTCCACTTT.